The 20 T cell receptor beta chains given below trace back to one sample, sequenced in a study of T cell repertoires in cytomegalovirus infection. TCRdb reprocessed the reads via MiXCR and lists one record per CDR3 protein. Seen here are some 180,000 distinct CDR3 sequences, approximately 17% observed once, and the top ten hold roughly a quarter. The material sequenced was CD8+ T cells from PBMCs. Source of these receptors: a human donor in good health (CMV status not recorded). Some clones in this sample may be carry-over from other donors' samples.

In its sample, this clonotype was seen a few times. The V gene is TRBV7-9, the J gene TRBJ2-1, with TRBD2 as a possible D gene (6 bases). The CDR3 sequence is 14 residues long. Germline CDR1 SEHNR, CDR2 FQNEAQ (reference sequence). Trimming removed 4 bases at V and 7 bases at J, with 14 bases between. This CDR3 reads CASSSATGRNEQFF. CDR3 coding DNA: TGTGCCAGCAGCTCCGCTACGGGGAGGAATGAGCAGTTCTTC.

This chain joins TRBV6-2 or TRBV6-3 and TRBJ2-1, with D hard to call. CDR1 is MNHEY, CDR2 SVGEGT, per germline. The CDR3 has 13 residues. Trimming cost V 5 bases and J 8 bases, with 13 bases left between them. CDR3 DNA: TGTGCCAGCAGTAACGCCGGGTGGGATGAGCAGTTCTTC. Translating it yields CASSNAGWDEQFF.

This chain links TRBV7-8 with TRBJ1-2; D uncertain. The CDR3 sequence is 14 residues long. The V gene lost 4 bases and the J gene lost 2 bases, with 11 bases spanning the gap. CDR1 is SGHVS, CDR2 FQNEAQ, per germline. The CDR3 region is CASSSPANNYGYTF. The CDR3 DNA sequence: TGTGCCAGCAGCTCCCCCGCGAACAACTATGGCTACACCTTC. The complete variable domain, with remaining parts taken from reference TRBV7-8 and TRBJ1-2, reads GAGVSQSPRYKVAKRGQDVALRCDPISGHVSLFWYQQALGQGPEFLTYFQNEAQLDKSGLPSDRFFAERPEGSVSTLKIQRTQQEDSAVYLCASSSPANNYGYTFGSGTRLTVV.

V gene TRBV4-1 combines with J gene TRBJ2-1; 9 bases agree with TRBD1. The CDR3 sequence is 15 residues long. Germline assignment: CDR1 MGHRA and CDR2 YSYEKL. The V gene end was trimmed by 0 bases and the J gene end by 8 bases; junction bases not matched to a gene: 5. The CDR3 reads CASSQENRGHDEQFF. DNA for the CDR3: TGCGCCAGCAGCCAAGAGAACAGGGGGCATGATGAGCAGTTCTTC.

This clonotype has just a few counts. The J gene is TRBJ1-6, the V gene TRBV5-1; unclear D gene. Germline values: CDR1 SGHRS, CDR2 YFSETQ. V gave up 0 bases and J gave up 5 bases, with 9 bases separating them. The CDR3 has 15 amino acids. The CDR3 DNA follows: TGCGCCAGCAGCTTGGAGACATCTGATAATTCACCCCTCCACTTT. As protein: CASSLETSDNSPLHF. Filled out from reference TRBV5-1 and TRBJ1-6, the complete variable domain reads KAGVTQTPRYLIKTRGQQVTLSCSPISGHRSVSWYQQTPGQGLQFLFEYFSETQRNKGNFPGRFSGRQFSNSRSEMNVSTLELGDSALYLCASSLETSDNSPLHFGNGTRLTVT.

The J gene is TRBJ2-5, the V gene TRBV6-6, with D perhaps matching TRBD1 (5 bases). V dropped 10 bases and J dropped 0 bases, with 6 bases sitting between them. The germline gives CDR1 MNHNY, CDR2 SVGAGI (reference sequence). The CDR3 length is 11 residues. CDR3 coding DNA: TGTGCCATAGGGGACCAAGAGACCCAGTACTTC. Its translation is CAIGDQETQYF.

This clonotype turned up a few times. The genes are TRBV2 and TRBJ1-1; weak D call: TRBD1 (5 bases). The CDR3 sequence is 13 residues long. CDR1 and CDR2 from the germline V gene are SNHLY and FYNNEI. With 8 bases removed from V and 1 base from J, the gap between germline ends came to 11 bases. The DNA for the CDR3 is TGTGCCAGCGGGGGGGTGCAGAACACTGAAGCTTTCTTT. Residues: CASGGVQNTEAFF.

This chain connects TRBV4-2 to TRBJ1-1; D uncertain. Looked up from germline, CDR1 is LGHNA and CDR2 is YNFKEQ. V dropped 1 base and J dropped 11 bases, with 14 bases sitting between them. The CDR3 length is 13 residues. The CDR3, as DNA: TGTGCCAGCAGCCAAGCGGTAGTACAAGGGGCTTTCTTT. Protein product: CASSQAVVQGAFF.

This chain connects TRBV29-1 to TRBJ1-1; D gene unclear. This CDR3 spans 13 amino acids. Germline CDR1 reads SQVTM; CDR2 reads ANQGSEA. Deletions cut 3 bases from V and 1 base from J, with 9 bases between. The DNA for the CDR3 is TGCAGCGTTGATAGCTACCCGAACACTGAAGCTTTCTTT. It is translated as CSVDSYPNTEAFF.

There are a few counts of this clonotype. V and J are TRBV5-6 and TRBJ1-5; weak D call: TRBD1 (5 bases). The CDR3 runs to 15 residues. In germline, CDR1 is SGHDT, CDR2 YYEEEE. Trimming removed 0 bases from V and 6 bases from J, with 13 bases in between. In DNA form, the CDR3 reads TGTGCCAGCAGCTTGGAGTCCGACGGGGCTCAGCCCCAGCATTTT. This sequence encodes CASSLESDGAQPQHF.

This chain joins TRBV6-2 or TRBV6-3 and TRBJ2-7; the D is unclear. The CDR3 consists of 15 residues. Germline-derived CDR1 and CDR2 are MNHEY and SVGEGT. V lost 4 bases to trimming and J lost 1 base, with 14 bases between them. The CDR3 spells CASSSLQEWSYEQYF. The CDR3 nucleotides read TGTGCCAGCAGTTCCCTGCAGGAATGGTCCTACGAGCAGTACTTC.

The gene calls are TRBV5-6 and TRBJ1-1; D gene uncertain. This CDR3 has 13 amino acids. Deletions cut 4 bases from V and 0 bases from J, with 7 bases between. The germline V gene has CDR1 SGHDT and CDR2 YYEEEE. CDR3 protein: CASSTGVNTEAFF. CDR3 DNA sequence: TGTGCCAGCAGCACCGGAGTGAACACTGAAGCTTTCTTT. Drawing the rest from reference TRBV5-6 and TRBJ1-1, the complete variable domain is DAGVTQSPTHLIKTRGQQVTLRCSPKSGHDTVSWYQQALGQGPQFIFQYYEEEERQRGNFPDRFSGHQFPNYSSELNVNALLLGDSALYLCASSTGVNTEAFFGQGTRLTVV.

V usage is TRBV12-5 and J usage is TRBJ1-4; D might be TRBD1 (5 bases). Germline values: CDR1 LGHNT, CDR2 FRNRAP. V was clipped by 0 bases and J by 3 bases, with 11 bases between them. The CDR3 is 16 amino acids. CDR3 amino acids: CASGLVIRGPNEKLFF. The DNA of the CDR3 is TGTGCTAGTGGTTTGGTAATAAGGGGACCTAATGAAAAACTGTTTTTT.

This clonotype was observed many times. V and J are TRBV7-2 and TRBJ1-5, with D possibly being TRBD1 (6 bases). The CDR3 is made up of 17 amino acids. The V gene's germline CDR1 is SGHTA and CDR2 FQGNSA. V dropped 6 bases and J dropped 0 bases, with 18 bases sitting between them. The CDR3 protein is CASSSTTGQRSNQPQHF. In nucleotides, the CDR3 is TGTGCCAGCAGTTCTACTACAGGGCAGCGTAGCAATCAGCCCCAGCATTTT.

The genes are TRBV10-3 and TRBJ2-7; D possibly corresponds to TRBD2 (5 bases). In germline, CDR1 is ENHRY, CDR2 SYGVKD. The CDR3 runs 15 residues. V dropped 0 bases and J dropped 5 bases, with 14 bases sitting between them. This CDR3 is CAISESERGTHEQYF. The CDR3 DNA is TGTGCCATCAGTGAGTCGGAACGGGGAACCCACGAGCAGTACTTC.

The rearrangement uses TRBV28 and TRBJ2-1; the D gene is possibly TRBD2 (5 bases). Germline loops: CDR1 MDHEN, CDR2 SYDVKM. CDR3 length: 15 residues. Trimming pared 6 bases from V and 6 bases from J, leaving 18 bases between. CDR3 residues: CASSSGKKYSNEQFF. The CDR3 nucleotides are TGTGCCAGCAGCTCCGGGAAGAAATATAGCAATGAGCAGTTCTTC.

As concerns this clonotype: At one of its ends the junction is not consistent with the germline gene, which may arise from a read error. The chain recombines TRBV11-2 with TRBJ1-3, with D hard to call. The CDR3 is 14 amino acids. Germline CDR1 and CDR2: SGHAT and FQNNGV. The CDR3 nucleotides are TGTGCCAGCAGCCATTACTCCTCTAGAAACACCATATATTTT. As protein: CASSHYSSRNTIYF.

Only a few counts were recorded for this clonotype. The V gene is TRBV11-3, the J gene TRBJ2-1, with D possibly TRBD2 on 6 matching bases. Trimming took off 4 bases at V and 4 bases at J, with 8 bases between the two ends. Germline CDR1 SGHNT, CDR2 YENEEA. The CDR3 runs 13 residues. CDR3 protein: CASSWGRYNEQFF. CDR3 DNA sequence: TGTGCCAGCAGCTGGGGGAGGTACAATGAGCAGTTCTTC.

The CDR3, as DNA: TGCAGCGTTTTAGCGGGGGCCACCTACGCTGAGCAGTTCTTC. Its translation: CSVLAGATYAEQFF. The V and J genes are TRBV29-1 and TRBJ2-1; 9 nucleotides match TRBD2. V dropped 5 bases and J dropped 9; count of bases not matched to a gene: 11. The CDR3 is made up of 14 amino acids. The germline CDR1 and CDR2 sequences are SQVTM and ANQGSEA.

In this sample, this clonotype turned up a few times. In DNA form, the CDR3 reads TGTGCCAGCAGCCCCACTAGCGGGGGGGCCAATGAGCAGTTCTTC. Its protein is CASSPTSGGANEQFF. This chain uses TRBV12-3 or TRBV12-4 with TRBJ2-1; 13 bases map to TRBD2. The CDR3 is 15 amino acids. The junction had 5 bases not matched to a gene; V was cut back by 6 bases and J by 6 bases.